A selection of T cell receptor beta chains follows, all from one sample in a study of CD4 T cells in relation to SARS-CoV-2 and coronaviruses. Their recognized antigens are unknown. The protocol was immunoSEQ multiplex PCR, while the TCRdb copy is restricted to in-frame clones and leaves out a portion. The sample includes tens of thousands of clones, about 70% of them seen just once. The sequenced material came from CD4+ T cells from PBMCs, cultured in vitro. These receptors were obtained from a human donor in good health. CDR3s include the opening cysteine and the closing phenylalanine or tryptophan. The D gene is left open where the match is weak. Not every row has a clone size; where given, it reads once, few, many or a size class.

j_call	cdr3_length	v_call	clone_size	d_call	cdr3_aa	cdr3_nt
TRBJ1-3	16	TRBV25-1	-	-	CASSEGDWVSGNTIYF	TGTGCCAGCAGTGAGGGGGATTGGGTTTCAGGAAACACCATATATTTT
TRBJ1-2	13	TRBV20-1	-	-	CSASRTENYGYTF	TGCAGTGCTAGTCGGACAGAGAATTATGGCTACACCTTC
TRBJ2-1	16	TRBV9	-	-	CASSVEGVAPYNEQFF	TGTGCCAGCAGCGTAGAAGGGGTTGCCCCGTACAATGAGCAGTTCTTC
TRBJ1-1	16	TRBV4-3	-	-	CASSAYTAGPNTEAFF	TGCGCCAGCAGCGCATATACCGCAGGACCCAACACTGAAGCTTTCTTT
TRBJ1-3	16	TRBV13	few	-	CASSHARGRAGNTIYF	TGTGCCAGCAGCCACGCCAGGGGCCGTGCGGGAAACACCATATATTTT
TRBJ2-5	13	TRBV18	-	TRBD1	CASSQRQGETQYF	TGTGCCAGCTCACAGAGACAGGGAGAGACCCAGTACTTC
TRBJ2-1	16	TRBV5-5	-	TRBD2	CASSPPARELGNEQFF	TGTGCCAGCAGCCCGCCCGCGCGGGAGTTGGGAAATGAGCAGTTCTTC
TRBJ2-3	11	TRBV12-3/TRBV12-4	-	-	CASSLTDTQYF	TGTGCCAGCAGTTTAACAGATACGCAGTATTTT
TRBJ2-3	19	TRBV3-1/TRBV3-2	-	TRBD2	CASSPGSGGSPPNADTQYF	TGTGCCAGCAGCCCCGGGAGCGGGGGGTCGCCGCCAAACGCAGATACGCAGTATTTT
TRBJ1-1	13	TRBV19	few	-	CASSGTGLTEAFF	TGTGCCAGTAGTGGTACGGGTCTAACTGAAGCTTTCTTT
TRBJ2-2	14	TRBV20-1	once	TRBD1	CSASKTGGTGELFF	TGCAGTGCTAGTAAGACAGGGGGGACCGGGGAGCTGTTTTTT
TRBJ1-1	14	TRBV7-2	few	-	CASSFSRQNTEAFF	TGTGCCAGCAGCTTTAGCAGGCAGAACACTGAAGCTTTCTTT
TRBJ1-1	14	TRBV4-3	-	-	CASSQDRVITEAFF	TGCGCCAGCAGCCAAGATCGGGTTATCACTGAAGCTTTCTTT
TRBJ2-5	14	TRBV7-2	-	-	CASSTGQRQETQYF	TGTGCCAGCAGCACAGGACAGCGACAAGAGACCCAGTACTTC
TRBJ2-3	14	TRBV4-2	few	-	CASSQESLVDTQYF	TGTGCCAGCAGCCAAGAGAGCCTAGTTGATACGCAGTATTTT
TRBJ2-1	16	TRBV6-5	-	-	CASSYSQGWFYNEQFF	TGTGCCAGCAGTTACTCGCAGGGCTGGTTTTACAATGAGCAGTTCTTC
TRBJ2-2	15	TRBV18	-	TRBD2	CASSPQAGDTGELFF	TGTGCCAGCTCACCACAGGCGGGGGACACCGGGGAGCTGTTTTTT
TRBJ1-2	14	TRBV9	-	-	CASSVGGGAYGYTF	TGTGCCAGCAGCGTAGGAGGGGGGGCCTATGGCTACACCTTC
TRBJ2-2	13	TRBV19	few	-	CASSPQMAGELFF	TGTGCCAGTAGTCCTCAGATGGCCGGGGAGCTGTTTTTT
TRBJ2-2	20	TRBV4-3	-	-	CASSQHLWTTTEANTGELFF	TGCGCCAGCAGCCAACACCTCTGGACTACCACCGAAGCGAACACCGGGGAGCTGTTTTTT
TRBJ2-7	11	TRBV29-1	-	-	CSVNEAGEQYF	TGCAGCGTAAACGAGGCGGGCGAGCAGTACTTC
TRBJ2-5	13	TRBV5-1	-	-	CASSLSRVETQYF	TGCGCCAGCAGCTTGAGTCGCGTAGAGACCCAGTACTTC
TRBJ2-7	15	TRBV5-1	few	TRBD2	CASSLAPGTNYEQYF	TGCGCCAGCAGCTTGGCCCCCGGGACTAACTACGAGCAGTACTTC
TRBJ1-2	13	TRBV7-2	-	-	CASSRGGDYGYTF	TGTGCCAGCAGCCGAGGGGGGGACTATGGCTACACCTTC
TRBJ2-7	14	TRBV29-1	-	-	CSVLGEAGLFEQYF	TGCAGCGTGCTGGGGGAAGCGGGCCTTTTCGAGCAGTACTTC
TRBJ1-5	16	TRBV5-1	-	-	CASSFGASGSNQPQHF	TGCGCCAGCAGCTTTGGGGCCAGCGGGAGCAATCAGCCCCAGCATTTT
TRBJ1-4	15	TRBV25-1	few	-	CASSEIGQGEEKLFF	TGTGCCAGCAGTGAAATAGGGCAGGGAGAGGAAAAACTGTTTTTT
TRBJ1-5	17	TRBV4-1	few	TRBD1	CASSRTQDRVRSQPQHF	TGCGCCAGCAGCCGGACCCAGGACAGGGTACGGAGTCAGCCCCAGCATTTT
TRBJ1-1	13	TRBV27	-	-	CASRDTLNTEAFF	TGTGCCAGCAGAGACACCCTAAACACTGAAGCTTTCTTT
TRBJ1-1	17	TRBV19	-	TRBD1	CASSIQGGARGYTEAFF	TGTGCCAGTAGTATTCAGGGGGGCGCGAGGGGATACACTGAAGCTTTCTTT
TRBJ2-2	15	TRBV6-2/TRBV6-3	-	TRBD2	CASSYSGRGTGELFF	TGTGCCAGCAGTTACAGCGGGAGGGGCACCGGGGAGCTGTTTTTT
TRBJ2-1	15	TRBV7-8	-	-	CASSLGQLTYNEQFF	TGTGCCAGCAGCTTAGGACAGCTGACCTACAATGAGCAGTTCTTC
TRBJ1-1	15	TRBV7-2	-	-	CASSLNSGSGTEAFF	TGTGCCAGCAGCTTAAACAGCGGGAGTGGCACTGAAGCTTTCTTT
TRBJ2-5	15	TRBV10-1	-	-	CASSEGVGSQETQYF	TGCGCCAGCAGTGAAGGCGTCGGGTCCCAAGAGACCCAGTACTTC
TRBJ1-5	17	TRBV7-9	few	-	CASSLAFGGRSNQPQHF	TGTGCCAGCAGCTTAGCGTTCGGAGGGAGGAGCAATCAGCCCCAGCATTTT
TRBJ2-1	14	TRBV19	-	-	CASRDPSSYNEQFF	TGTGCCAGTAGAGATCCCAGCTCCTACAATGAGCAGTTCTTC
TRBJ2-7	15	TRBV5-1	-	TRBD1	CASSLEQGNPYEQYF	TGCGCCAGCAGCTTGGAACAGGGGAATCCGTACGAGCAGTACTTC
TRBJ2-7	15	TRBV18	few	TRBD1	CASSPRGQGAYEQYF	TGTGCCAGCTCACCCCGGGGACAGGGAGCCTACGAGCAGTACTTC
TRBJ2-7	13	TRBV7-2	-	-	CASRFKGGYEQYF	TGTGCCAGCAGATTTAAGGGGGGGTACGAGCAGTACTTC